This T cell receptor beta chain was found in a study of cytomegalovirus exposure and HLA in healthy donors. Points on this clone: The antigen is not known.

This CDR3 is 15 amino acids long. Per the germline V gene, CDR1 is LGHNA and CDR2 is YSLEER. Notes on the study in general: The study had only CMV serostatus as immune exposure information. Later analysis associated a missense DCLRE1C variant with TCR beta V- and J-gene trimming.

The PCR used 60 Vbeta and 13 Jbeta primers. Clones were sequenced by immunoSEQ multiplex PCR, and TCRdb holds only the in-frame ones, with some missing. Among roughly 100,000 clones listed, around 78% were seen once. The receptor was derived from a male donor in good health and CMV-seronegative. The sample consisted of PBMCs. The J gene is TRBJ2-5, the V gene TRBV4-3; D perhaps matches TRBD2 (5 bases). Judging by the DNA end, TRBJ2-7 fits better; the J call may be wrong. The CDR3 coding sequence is TGCGCCAGCAGCCAAGTGCTAGCCCCCTCCTACGAGCAGTACTTC. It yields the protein CASSQVLAPSYEQYF.